The source of this T cell receptor beta chain is a study of human T cells and chemical hapten exposure. On the study more broadly: Patients, mostly women, had alopecia areata, alopecia totalis or alopecia universalis. Study observations and caveats: In comparison with controls, expanded TCRs gave rise to a significantly larger number of large CDR3 similarity clusters.

The germline V and J ends were trimmed by 4 bases and 0 bases, with 11 bases remaining between them. Germline V gene sequence: CDR1 SGHNT, CDR2 YYREEE (reference sequence). The CDR3 has 15 residues. Time point: patch test 2, 6 weeks after DPC sensitization. This sample's treatment: therapeutic diphenylcyclopropenone sensitization with weekly scalp DPC. MiXCR, run by TCRdb on the RACE reads, gives a single entry per CDR3 protein. The sample lists about 80,000 distinct CDR3 sequences, roughly 10% occurring once. About this clonotype: The antigen is not known.

The specimen comprised whole blood, sampled in connection with sensitization to the hapten diphenylcyclopropenone (DPC). The receptor was derived from a woman aged 25-40 years with alopecia areata. Some clones in this sample may be carry-over from other donors' samples. V is TRBV5-4 and J is TRBJ2-1; D unclear. The CDR3 DNA reads as TGTGCCAGCAGCGTGGACCGAAACTCCTACAATGAGCAGTTCTTC. The encoded protein is CASSVDRNSYNEQFF. The variable domain in full, with the rest retrieved from reference TRBV5-4 and TRBJ2-1, is ETGVTQSPTHLIKTRGQQVTLRCSSQSGHNTVSWYQQALGQGPQFIFQYYREEENGRGNFPPRFSGLQFPNYSSELNVNALELDDSALYLCASSVDRNSYNEQFFGPGTRLTVL.